A single sample gave rise to the 27 T cell receptor delta chains below, sequenced in a study of Vδ1+ human thymocytes. Points from the study as a whole: Thymic TRG and TRD repertoires appeared highly polyclonal, with Gaussian CDR3 length distributions.

The template was reverse-transcribed extracted RNA. The CDR3 regions were amplified by multiplex PCR from V-gene primers to a constant-region primer. TCRdb called clones from the multiplex PCR reads again using CATT. Seen here are 23,000 or so delta-chain clones, approximately 7% observed once, and the top ten hold approximately 1%. These TCRs' antigens remain unknown. The sequenced sample consisted of Vdelta1+ gamma-delta thymocytes from the thymus. The subset was: FACS-sorted CD3+ TCRalphabeta- TCRVdelta1+ TCRVdelta2- thymocytes. The receptors originated from a girl under two years old who had congenital heart surgery.

This clone appeared a few times. The V and J genes are TRDV1 and TRDJ1; no reliable D call. This CDR3 has 16 amino acids. V gave up 3 bases and J gave up 0 bases, with 14 bases separating them. Germline CDR1 and CDR2: TSWWSYY and QGS. CDR3 amino acids: CALGDLESTNTDKLIF. The CDR3, as DNA: TGTGCTCTTGGGGACCTAGAAAGTACTAACACCGATAAACTCATCTTT.

This clone was detected only a few times. The chain recombines TRDV1 with TRDJ1, with 12 bases matching TRDD3. The ends lost 2 bases at V and 10 bases at J; junction bases unmatched: 32. This CDR3 spans 23 amino acids. Looked up from germline, CDR1 is TSWWSYY and CDR2 is QGS. The DNA of the CDR3 is TGTGCTCTTGGGGAAACTCCCCACAACGAGGGTGAACGATACTGGGGGATACCTTTTGGACTCATCTTT. Translation gives CALGETPHNEGERYWGIPFGLIF.

The V and J genes are TRDV1 and TRDJ1, with a weak D call TRDD3 (6 bases). TCRdb offers no J gene call, so here the DNA was matched to germline to obtain one. Between the trimmed V and J ends, which lost 0 bases and 0 bases, there was a span of 23 bases. The CDR3 has 20 amino acids. CDR1 is TSWWSYY and CDR2 is QGS in the germline V gene. CDR3 nucleotides: TGTGCTCTTGGGGAACTACGGACGAATGGGGGGACCATAAACACCGATAAACTCATCTTT. Amino acid sequence: CALGELRTNGGTINTDKLIF.

This clone has a handful of counts. The chain couples TRDV1 to TRDJ1; possible D gene TRDD2, 5 bases. This CDR3 contains 20 residues. Trimming left V 1 base short and J 0 bases short, with 24 bases between. Germline values: CDR1 TSWWSYY, CDR2 QGS. The CDR3 coding sequence is TGTGCTCTTGGGGAACCTCTTCCGAACGGGGTCCAACATTACACCGATAAACTCATCTTT. As protein: CALGEPLPNGVQHYTDKLIF.

The chain couples TRDV1 to TRDJ1, with a tentative D call TRDD2 (6 bases). As TCRdb names no J gene, one was assigned here on the basis of a DNA match to germline. Trimming left V 3 bases short and J 1 base short, with 15 bases between. This CDR3 is 16 amino acids long. Germline V gene lookup returns CDR1 TSWWSYY and CDR2 QGS. CDR3 DNA sequence: TGTGCTCTTGGGGAGCACTCCTTCCCGGGCACCGATAAACTCATCTTT. This sequence encodes CALGEHSFPGTDKLIF.

The genes are TRDV1 and TRDJ1; the D gene is possibly TRDD3 (5 bases). The CDR3 has 24 residues. The V end lost 1 base, the J end lost 0 bases, and 36 bases lay between the germline ends. The germline CDR1 and CDR2 sequences are TSWWSYY and QGS. CDR3 sequence reads: CALGEPPQTGISPVRRQYTDKLIF. For the CDR3, the DNA is TGTGCTCTTGGGGAACCTCCCCAGACAGGGATTAGCCCTGTACGTCGTCAGTACACCGATAAACTCATCTTT.

The V call is TRDV1, the J call TRDJ1; 9 positions match TRDD3. The trim removed 5 bases at V and 0 bases at J, leaving 28 bases unmatched. The CDR3 runs 23 residues. Germline lookup yields CDR1 TSWWSYY and CDR2 QGS. CDR3 in DNA: TGTGCTCTTGGGAGCCCGAACTTCCTATCAACCTTTACTGGGGGACTGTACACCGATAAACTCATCTTT. This encodes CALGSPNFLSTFTGGLYTDKLIF.

V usage is TRDV1 and J usage is TRDJ1; 12 nucleotides agree with TRDD3. V shed 3 bases and J 0 bases; nucleotides not matched to a gene: 20. The germline CDR1 and CDR2 sequences are TSWWSYY and QGS. CDR3 length: 22 residues. The CDR3 loop is CALGDPFPTGTGGYKYTDKLIF. The CDR3 region has the DNA TGTGCTCTTGGGGATCCTTTTCCTACGGGGACTGGGGGATACAAGTACACCGATAAACTCATCTTT.

V usage is TRDV1 and J usage is TRDJ1, with D possibly being TRDD2 (5 bases). V lost 4 bases to trimming and J lost 0 bases, with 24 bases between them. Germline V lookup: CDR1 TSWWSYY, CDR2 QGS. This CDR3 is built from 19 residues. The CDR3 DNA is TGTGCTCTTGGGGTCGATCCTAAAATCCCGTTCTGGTACACCGATAAACTCATCTTT. It yields the protein CALGVDPKIPFWYTDKLIF.

The chain couples TRDV1 to TRDJ1; TRDD2 agrees at 8 bases. Germline loops: CDR1 TSWWSYY, CDR2 QGS. The ends lost 3 bases at V and 3 bases at J; junction bases unmatched: 30. The CDR3 length is 23 residues. The CDR3, as DNA: TGTGCTCTTGGGGAGCCAACCCGGGCCTTCCTAAGGTGGCGTGAGGGATTGCCCGATAAACTCATCTTT. It is translated as CALGEPTRAFLRWREGLPDKLIF.

The J gene is TRDJ1; the V gene was not called; the table names TRDD3, a call not compared with the DNA. There are 25 residues in the CDR3. The CDR3 reads CALGECLHRITGGYIGGGATDKLIF. The CDR3 DNA is TGTGCTCTTGGGGAATGCTTACATCGGATTACTGGGGGTTACATCGGGGGGGGGGCCACCGATAAACTCATCTTT.

This rearrangement joins TRDV1 to TRDJ1; 11 bases align to TRDD3. Germline matching of the DNA provided the J gene here, since TCRdb leaves it blank. Germline trimming cut 1 base from V and 0 bases from J; bases unmatched to any gene: 22. Germline-derived CDR1 and CDR2 are TSWWSYY and QGS. This CDR3 is 23 amino acids long. The CDR3 region has the DNA TGTGCTCTTGGGGAACCGGCGGTTACTCTGGGGGATACCCCGTTAGCCTACACCGATAAACTCATCTTT. The encoded protein is CALGEPAVTLGDTPLAYTDKLIF.

This clone was observed a handful of times. Other DNA sequences from this sample encode an identical CDR3 as well. The chain has TRDV1 and TRDJ1; 9 nucleotides agree with TRDD3. V was pared by 3 bases and J by 1 base, with 12 bases of the junction left unmatched. Looked up from germline, CDR1 is TSWWSYY and CDR2 is QGS. This CDR3 region has 18 residues. The CDR3 nucleotides read TGTGCTCTTGGGGATCGCGGGGGATACCGTGGATCCACCGATAAACTCATCTTT. Amino acids: CALGDRGGYRGSTDKLIF.

This clone has more than one count but fewer than ten. The V and J genes are TRDV1 and TRDJ1; D is perhaps TRDD3 (5 bases). Germline-derived CDR1 and CDR2 are TSWWSYY and QGS. V lost 1 base, J lost 1 base, and 16 bases lay in between. The CDR3 loop spans 17 amino acids. CDR3 in DNA: TGTGCTCTTGGGGAACGTATGTACCTCATACGCACCGATAAACTCATCTTT. Translated: CALGERMYLIRTDKLIF.

The rearrangement joins TRDV1 to TRDJ1; D gene uncertain. The CDR3 is 20 amino acids. V dropped 0 bases and J dropped 0 bases, with 23 bases sitting between them. The germline gives CDR1 TSWWSYY, CDR2 QGS. In DNA, the CDR3 is TGTGCTCTTGGGGAACTCGCGCGTCCACATCCTGAGATGTACACCGATAAACTCATCTTT. It codes for CALGELARPHPEMYTDKLIF.

Comments on this clone: The same CDR3 also results from other DNA sequences found in this sample. This rearrangement joins TRDV1 to TRDJ1; 7 positions match TRDD2. CDR3 length: 18 amino acids. J lost 2 bases, V lost 4 bases, and 16 bases had no gene match. Germline V lookup: CDR1 TSWWSYY, CDR2 QGS. The CDR3 DNA follows: TGTGCTCTTGGGGCATTTCCTACGTTAGTCAAGGGGACCGATAAACTCATCTTT. It specifies CALGAFPTLVKGTDKLIF.

This sequence joins TRDV1 and TRDJ1; the match to TRDD3 covers 13 bases. The junction had 21 bases not matched to a gene; V was cut back by 2 bases and J by 3 bases. Germline values: CDR1 TSWWSYY, CDR2 QGS. There are 22 residues in the CDR3. CDR3 amino acids: CALGEMRFPYGTLGDTPDKLIF. The CDR3 coding sequence is TGTGCTCTTGGGGAAATGAGGTTCCCATATGGGACACTGGGGGATACGCCCGATAAACTCATCTTT.

The V gene is TRDV1, the J gene TRDJ1; the D gene is possibly TRDD2 (6 bases). Trimming cost V 4 bases and J 2 bases, with 29 bases left between them. This CDR3 spans 20 amino acids. Germline assignment: CDR1 TSWWSYY and CDR2 QGS. CDR3 sequence: CALGGLFLTQFEGGTDKLIF. CDR3 DNA sequence: TGTGCTCTTGGGGGCCTTTTCCTAACCCAGTTCGAGGGGGGGACCGATAAACTCATCTTT.

This chain joins TRDV1 and TRDJ1, with 8 bases identical to TRDD3. V dropped 5 bases and J dropped 0; count of bases not matched to a gene: 11. This CDR3 has 17 residues. Germline V CDR1 and CDR2: TSWWSYY, QGS. In DNA form, the CDR3 reads TGTGCTCTTGGGTTACCCGGCTGGGGGACGTACACCGATAAACTCATCTTT. Protein product: CALGLPGWGTYTDKLIF.

This clone was seen only a few times. J is TRDJ1 and V is TRDV1; no reliable D call. The CDR3 is 16 amino acids. The V gene lost 5 bases and the J gene lost 5 bases, with 21 bases spanning the gap. The germline gives CDR1 TSWWSYY, CDR2 QGS. The DNA for the CDR3 is TGTGCTCTTGGGATACAACTACGGCCCCCGGCGGATAAACTCATCTTT. Its translation: CALGIQLRPPADKLIF.

This clone was seen only a few times. The chain joins TRDV1 to TRDJ1; tentatively, D is TRDD2 (6 bases). In germline, CDR1 is TSWWSYY, CDR2 QGS. Trimming took 6 bases from V and 0 from J, leaving 29 bases between them. The CDR3 sequence is 20 residues long. The CDR3 DNA sequence: TGTGCTCTTGGCGTGGTCCTTCAGGGTCCTACGGTTCTGTACACCGATAAACTCATCTTT. It is translated as CALGVVLQGPTVLYTDKLIF.

This clone was seen more than once but under ten times. V gene TRDV1 combines with J gene TRDJ1, with 7 bases aligning to TRDD2. Germline lookup yields CDR1 TSWWSYY and CDR2 QGS. The ends lost 0 bases at V and 4 bases at J; junction bases unmatched: 17. This CDR3 is built from 19 residues. The chain's CDR3 is CALGELLVPTGSGHDKLIF. The CDR3 DNA is TGTGCTCTTGGGGAACTATTGGTTCCTACGGGATCGGGGCACGATAAACTCATCTTT.

The table lists this clone with a few counts. The rearrangement joins TRDV1 to TRDJ1, with 11 bases aligning to TRDD3. The CDR3 contains 20 residues. Looked up from germline, CDR1 is TSWWSYY and CDR2 is QGS. J gave up 1 base and V 0 bases, and 13 bases lay outside the gene matches. This CDR3 reads CALGELFWGIHEKATDKLIF. CDR3 nucleotides: TGTGCTCTTGGGGAACTTTTCTGGGGGATACATGAGAAGGCCACCGATAAACTCATCTTT.

By share, this clone ranks as medium-sized (0.01 to 0.1%). This sequence joins TRDV1 and TRDJ1; 7 nucleotides match TRDD3. V lost 7 bases and J lost 3; bases outside the gene matches: 5. The CDR3 sequence is 13 residues long. Germline-derived CDR1 and CDR2 are TSWWSYY and QGS. Here the CDR3 DNA reads TGTGCTCTTGCGTGTGGGGGAGCCGATAAACTCATCTTT. This sequence encodes CALACGGADKLIF.

V is TRDV1 and J is TRDJ1; TRDD3 is a possible D gene (5 bases). TCRdb lists no J gene, so it was determined here by aligning the DNA to germline. V was trimmed by 1 base and J by 0 bases, leaving 9 bases between them. The CDR3 totals 15 residues. The germline V gene has CDR1 TSWWSYY and CDR2 QGS. This CDR3 reads CALGERGQNTDKLIF. The DNA of the CDR3 is TGTGCTCTTGGGGAACGGGGACAGAACACCGATAAACTCATCTTT.

This clone has a handful of counts. This rearrangement joins TRDV1 to TRDJ1, with 10 positions matching TRDD3. Germline V gene sequence: CDR1 TSWWSYY, CDR2 QGS. V shed 1 base, J shed 1 base, and the junction held 21 bases outside the gene matches. The CDR3 contains 22 residues. CDR3 loop: CALGEPLTLSITGGYGTDKLIF. CDR3 bases: TGTGCTCTTGGGGAACCTCTTACCCTTTCCATTACCGGGGGATACGGCACCGATAAACTCATCTTT.

The J gene was reported as TRDJ1; the V gene went uncalled; TRDD3 was called by the table and not checked on the DNA. CDR3 size: 22 residues. Written as DNA, the CDR3 is TGTGCTCTTGGGGTCATATTCCCCCAAGCCCTTTGGGGTGCTAAGGGGACCGATAAACTCATCTTT. Its translation: CALGVIFPQALWGAKGTDKLIF.